This TCR beta chain was recorded in a study of Ad26.COV2.S vaccination and SARS-CoV-2 variants. The treatment was: 15 to 20 received Ad26.COV2.S at low or high dose, single or two shots; 5 received placebo; per-sample allocation not given. The samples were gathered on day 63 after the first injection of vaccine or placebo. Donor was an adult aged 18-55 years in Boston. The CDR3 has 14 amino acids. Per the germline V gene, CDR1 is SGHNT and CDR2 is YYREEE (reference sequence). V was clipped by 1 base and J by 5 bases, with 12 bases between them. Overall study results and limits: CD8+ and CD4+ T cells specific for spike reportedly responded with substantial breadth after vaccination. Comparable non-spike TCR breadth was observed in vaccine and placebo recipients.

A remark on this clone: The antigen is unknown.

Libraries were prepared by immunoSEQ multiplex PCR; TCRdb keeps only in-frame clonotypes and omits some of them. The sample holds some 350,000 clones, 80% to 90% seen once. The rearrangement links TRBV5-4 to TRBJ1-2, with D possibly matching TRBD1 (6 bases). The sequence was collected from a person aged 18-65 years who received the Ad26.COV2.S COVID-19 vaccine or a placebo. The sample consisted of peripheral blood, taken in a trial of Ad26.COV2.S vaccine versus placebo. CDR3 amino acids: CASSLPGVDYGYTF. The DNA of the CDR3 is TGTGCCAGCAGCTTGCCAGGGGTTGATTATGGCTACACCTTC.